The TCR beta chain under discussion was sequenced for a study of cytomegalovirus exposure and HLA in healthy donors. Study-level findings and limits: TCR beta chain V- and J-gene trimming was linked, in a later analysis, to a missense variant in DCLRE1C. Owing to their indistinguishability, certain V segments, notably TRBV6-2 and TRBV6-3, were excluded.

The PCR contained 60 Vbeta and 13 Jbeta primers. Per the original data handling: A later analysis counted about 80 million unique TCR beta chains, roughly 11 million shared. The assay was immunoSEQ multiplex PCR, and TCRdb's table has in-frame clones only and misses some. V and J calls and clone size are copied from that table; D and trimming were computed from the DNA. The data contain under 250,000 clones, around 80% of them seen just once; the ten biggest clones take up approximately 0.47%. Concerning this clone: Its antigen is undetermined.

The donors (healthy individuals) were bone marrow donors. Germline loops: CDR1 MNHNY, CDR2 SVGAGI (reference sequence). The CDR3 extends over 15 amino acids. Trimming stripped 6 bases from V and 0 bases from J, with 12 bases between. J is TRBJ1-3 and V is TRBV6-6; tentatively, D is TRBD1 (6 bases). Material: PBMCs. This TCR was recovered from a boy aged 10-17 years in good health and CMV-seronegative. In DNA, the CDR3 is TGTGCCAGCAGGGACAGTCCCTACTCTGGAAACACCATATATTTT. This sequence encodes CASRDSPYSGNTIYF.